Each of the 20 T cell receptor beta chains below was sequenced from the same sample in a study of radiation and T cells in renal cell carcinoma. Time point given: blood 4 weeks post-SBRT, at nephrectomy. Treatment indicated: 15 Gy SBRT to primary tumor, nephrectomy 4 weeks later. Clones were sequenced by immunoSEQ multiplex PCR, and TCRdb holds only the in-frame ones, with some missing. The sample carries about 83,000 clones, over 65% recorded once. The material sequenced was blood, taken from a patient whose treatment included radiotherapy and nephrectomy. These receptor sequences come from an older woman with renal cell carcinoma.

This chain links TRBV28 with TRBJ2-5; no reliable D call. The CDR3 length is 13 residues. The germline V gene encodes CDR1 MDHEN and CDR2 SYDVKM. V lost 3 bases and J lost 5, with 10 bases in between. DNA of the CDR3: TGTGCCAGCAGTTTGGTAGGGTTTGAGACCCAGTACTTC. This sequence encodes CASSLVGFETQYF.

The V and J genes are TRBV14 and TRBJ2-1; no reliable D call. CDR1 and CDR2 (germline): SGHDN, FVKESK. The V end lost 0 bases, the J end lost 10 bases, and 10 bases lay between the germline ends. This CDR3 has 13 amino acids. CDR3 region: CASSQDRSVEQFF. CDR3 DNA: TGTGCCAGCAGCCAAGATCGCTCTGTAGAGCAGTTCTTC.

The CDR3 sequence is CASSLRTTGELFF. CDR3 bases: TGTGCCAGCAGCTTAAGGACCACCGGGGAGCTGTTTTTT. This rearrangement joins TRBV7-9 to TRBJ2-2; D gene uncertain. V was shortened by 2 bases and J by 4 bases, with 5 bases between the two germline ends. The germline V gene encodes CDR1 SEHNR and CDR2 FQNEAQ (reference sequence). The length of the CDR3 is 13 residues.

This sequence joins TRBV6-6 and TRBJ2-7, with 7 bases matching TRBD2. CDR1 MNHNY and CDR2 SVGAGI come from the germline V gene (reference sequence). V trimming: 0 bases; J trimming: 5 bases; junction bases outside the gene matches: 7. The CDR3 is 15 residues long. The CDR3: CASSYSGGGKNEQYF. DNA of the CDR3: TGTGCCAGCAGTTACTCTGGGGGGGGGAAGAACGAGCAGTACTTC.

The rearrangement joins TRBV5-1 to TRBJ1-4; D unresolved. With 2 bases removed from V and 0 bases from J, the gap between germline ends came to 8 bases. The CDR3 contains 15 residues. CDR1 SGHRS and CDR2 YFSETQ come from the germline V gene. CDR3 sequence (DNA): TGCGCCAGCAGCTTTGAGGGTGCAACTAATGAAAAACTGTTTTTT. Its translation is CASSFEGATNEKLFF.

This chain connects TRBV29-1 to TRBJ2-4; 11 nucleotides align to TRBD1. The CDR3 length is 12 residues. The germline V gene encodes CDR1 SQVTM and CDR2 ANQGSEA. V gave up 6 bases and J gave up 7 bases; unmatched junction bases: 2. The CDR3 reads CSVGQGENIQYF. The CDR3 DNA follows: TGCAGCGTGGGACAGGGGGAGAACATTCAGTACTTC.

This clone appeared a single time. The gene calls are TRBV27 and TRBJ2-5; 9 nucleotides agree with TRBD2. CDR1 and CDR2 (germline): MNHEY, SMNVEV (reference sequence). The CDR3 has 16 residues. The trim removed 5 bases at V and 4 bases at J, leaving 11 bases unmatched. In DNA, the CDR3 is TGTGCCAGCAGTCTTTCTCTAGCGGGGAGGGGAGAGACCCAGTACTTC. Translation gives CASSLSLAGRGETQYF.

J is TRBJ2-1 and V is TRBV9; D may be TRBD1 (7 bases). The CDR3 runs 16 residues. The V and J ends lost 0 bases and 4 bases respectively, with 14 bases between them. Germline loops: CDR1 SGDLS, CDR2 YYNGEE. CDR3 loop: CASSVEEGAPYNEQFF. The CDR3 nucleotides read TGTGCCAGCAGCGTAGAGGAGGGGGCCCCTTACAATGAGCAGTTCTTC.

This clone has more than one count but fewer than ten. The chain has TRBV6-1 and TRBJ2-3; possible D gene TRBD1, 6 bases. The CDR3 loop spans 14 amino acids. CDR1 and CDR2 from the germline V gene are MNHNS and SASEGT. V was cut by 7 bases and J by 0 bases, with 11 bases left in between. CDR3 coding DNA: TGTGCCAGCATCGACAGGACCAGCACAGATACGCAGTATTTT. Amino acids: CASIDRTSTDTQYF.

The rearrangement joins TRBV7-9 to TRBJ1-1; D remains unclear. Trimming took 1 base from V and 5 from J, leaving 8 bases between them. The germline V gene has CDR1 SEHNR and CDR2 FQNEAQ (reference sequence). This CDR3 region has 13 residues. This CDR3 is CASSLGARTEAFF. In DNA form, the CDR3 reads TGTGCCAGCAGCTTAGGGGCGCGTACTGAAGCTTTCTTT. Filled out from reference TRBV7-9 and TRBJ1-1, the complete variable domain reads DTGVSQNPRHKITKRGQNVTFRCDPISEHNRLYWYRQTLGQGPEFLTYFQNEAQLEKSRLLSDRFSAERPKGSFSTLEIQRTEQGDSAMYLCASSLGARTEAFFGQGTRLTVV.

This clone came up once. V gene TRBV28 combines with J gene TRBJ1-4, with 8 bases fitting TRBD1. V shed 2 bases and J 3 bases; nucleotides not matched to a gene: 11. CDR3 size: 18 residues. Germline V gene sequence: CDR1 MDHEN, CDR2 SYDVKM. The CDR3 loop reads CASSLLKQGVISNEKLFF. Written as DNA, the CDR3 is TGTGCCAGCAGTTTACTAAAACAGGGGGTAATTTCTAATGAAAAACTGTTTTTT.

V gene TRBV5-1 combines with J gene TRBJ2-4; unclear D gene. V gave up 0 bases and J gave up 0 bases, with 10 bases separating them. From germline, CDR1 is SGHRS and CDR2 YFSETQ. This CDR3 is built from 16 residues. CDR3 coding DNA: TGCGCCAGCAGCTTGGTGCCCGATCTAGCCAAAAACATTCAGTACTTC. It codes for CASSLVPDLAKNIQYF.

The chain recombines TRBV7-9 with TRBJ2-1, with 8 bases lining up with TRBD1. The CDR3 consists of 12 residues. With 5 bases clipped from V and 7 bases from J, the junction kept 1 base outside the gene matches. In germline, CDR1 is SEHNR, CDR2 FQNEAQ (reference sequence). In DNA form, the CDR3 reads TGTGCCAGCAGCGACAGGGGTAATGAGCAGTTCTTC. It specifies CASSDRGNEQFF.

V usage is TRBV29-1 and J usage is TRBJ2-5; 11 bases are a match to TRBD1. The tail of the sequence fits TRBJ2-7 better, so the J call may be wrong. The CDR3 loop spans 17 amino acids. Germline assignment: CDR1 SQVTM and CDR2 ANQGSEA. CDR3 residues: CSVEGERWTGGPYEQYF. Written as DNA, the CDR3 is TGCAGCGTTGAGGGGGAAAGATGGACAGGGGGCCCCTACGAGCAGTACTTC.

The chain links TRBV7-2 to TRBJ1-1; D remains ambiguous. Germline V lookup: CDR1 SGHTA, CDR2 FQGNSA. The V gene lost 1 base and the J gene lost 3 bases, with 12 bases spanning the gap. The CDR3 spans 15 residues. Here the CDR3 reads CASSLVFGRDTEAFF. The CDR3 nucleotides are TGTGCCAGCAGCTTAGTGTTTGGGAGAGACACTGAAGCTTTCTTT.

The table lists this clone with a few counts. The rearrangement links TRBV10-2 to TRBJ1-1; D gene unclear. The V end lost 2 bases, the J end lost 1 base, and 14 bases lay between the germline ends. Per the germline V gene, CDR1 is WSHSY and CDR2 is SAAADI. This CDR3 region has 16 residues. The CDR3 coding sequence is TGCGCCAGCAGTGAGCCAGACCGCACAGCGAACACTGAAGCTTTCTTT. Protein product: CASSEPDRTANTEAFF.

The gene calls are TRBV7-3 and TRBJ2-6; TRBD1 matches 10 bases. CDR1 and CDR2 (germline): SGHTA, FQGTGA. The V gene end was trimmed by 6 bases and the J gene end by 1 base; junction bases not matched to a gene: 6. The CDR3 contains 17 residues. CDR3 DNA sequence: TGTGCCAGCAGAAAGACAGGGGGCGTTTCTGGGGCCAACGTCCTGACTTTC. It is translated as CASRKTGGVSGANVLTF.

The chain joins TRBV5-6 to TRBJ2-3; D is tentatively TRBD1 or TRBD2 (6 bases each). This CDR3 contains 16 residues. Germline-derived CDR1 and CDR2 are SGHDT and YYEEEE. Trimming cost V 0 bases and J 1 base, with 12 bases left between them. The DNA of the CDR3 is TGTGCCAGCAGCTTGGTTCTGGGGGGCCGCACAGATACGCAGTATTTT. This sequence encodes CASSLVLGGRTDTQYF. Together with reference TRBV5-6 and TRBJ2-3, the CDR3 gives the full variable domain: DAGVTQSPTHLIKTRGQQVTLRCSPKSGHDTVSWYQQALGQGPQFIFQYYEEEERQRGNFPDRFSGHQFPNYSSELNVNALLLGDSALYLCASSLVLGGRTDTQYFGPGTRLTVL.

This chain joins TRBV9 and TRBJ2-6; D may match TRBD1 or TRBD2 (7 bases each). Per the germline V gene, CDR1 is SGDLS and CDR2 is YYNGEE. CDR3 length: 18 residues. Trimming removed 2 bases at V and 0 bases at J, with 15 bases between. The CDR3 nucleotides read TGTGCCAGCAGCGTGGCAGGGGGAGGGCTCTCTGGGGCCAACGTCCTGACTTTC. Translated: CASSVAGGGLSGANVLTF.

This clone was seen a handful of times. The genes are TRBV19 and TRBJ1-1; D may be TRBD1 (5 bases). This CDR3 is built from 14 residues. Trimming removed 7 bases from V and 5 bases from J, with 17 bases in between. Germline assignment: CDR1 LNHDA and CDR2 SQIVND (reference sequence). The CDR3 nucleotides are TGTGCCAGTACCCTGGAGGGTGGGGGGACTGAAGCTTTCTTT. It codes for CASTLEGGGTEAFF. Supplemented by reference TRBV19 and TRBJ1-1, the full variable domain reads DGGITQSPKYLFRKEGQNVTLSCEQNLNHDAMYWYRQDPGQGLRLIYYSQIVNDFQKGDIAEGYSVSREKKESFPLTVTSAQKNPTAFYLCASTLEGGGTEAFFGQGTRLTVV.